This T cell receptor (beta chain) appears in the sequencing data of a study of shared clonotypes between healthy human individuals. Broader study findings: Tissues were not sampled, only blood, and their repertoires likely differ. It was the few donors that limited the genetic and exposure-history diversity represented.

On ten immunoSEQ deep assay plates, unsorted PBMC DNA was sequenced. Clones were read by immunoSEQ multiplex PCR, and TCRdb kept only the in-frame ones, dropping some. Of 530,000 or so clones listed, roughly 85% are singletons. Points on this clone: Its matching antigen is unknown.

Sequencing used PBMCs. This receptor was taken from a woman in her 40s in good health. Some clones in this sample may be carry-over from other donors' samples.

CDR3 residues: CASSTARDFSSYEQYF. The CDR3 DNA reads TGTGCCAGTAGTACGGCCAGGGACTTCAGCTCCTACGAGCAGTACTTC. This chain connects TRBV19 to TRBJ2-7; tentatively, D is TRBD2 (6 bases). The V end lost 4 bases, the J end lost 0 bases, and 16 bases lay between the germline ends. The CDR3 sequence is 16 residues long. The germline V gene encodes CDR1 LNHDA and CDR2 SQIVND (reference sequence). Full variable domain (outside the CDR3, taken from reference TRBV19 and TRBJ2-7): DGGITQSPKYLFRKEGQNVTLSCEQNLNHDAMYWYRQDPGQGLRLIYYSQIVNDFQKGDIAEGYSVSREKKESFPLTVTSAQKNPTAFYLCASSTARDFSSYEQYFGPGTRLTVT.